The TCR beta chain described here comes from a study of OX40 agonist ivuxolimab in advanced cancers. For the study at large: Eligibility admitted prior anti-PD-1, anti-PD-L1 or anti-CTLA-4 therapy; 30% to 40% had some.

The CDR3 runs to 15 residues. J was trimmed by 2 bases and V by 6 bases; bases with no gene match: 5. The germline gives CDR1 SNHLY, CDR2 FYNNEI. Blood samples were obtained at baseline, cycle 4 day 1, and cycle 7 day 1. Note on this clone: As yet, its antigen is unknown.

Points from the study as a whole: Antigen specificity remained undetermined for the expanded peripheral T cells. Among the lowest peripheral clonal expansion occurred in 0.1-3.0 mg/kg partial responders.

Here immunoSEQ multiplex PCR was the method, and the copy in TCRdb shows in-frame clones only, minus some. The table records about 100,000 clones, less than 95% of them present only once. Sample: CD4+ or CD8+ T cells sorted from blood, taken in a trial of the OX40 agonist ivuxolimab. The TCR comes from an adult with an advanced solid tumor such as melanoma, head and neck, liver or kidney cancer. The gene calls are TRBV2 and TRBJ2-2; 8 bases fit TRBD1. CDR3 loop: CASREDRVNTGELFF. The CDR3, as DNA: TGTGCCAGCAGGGAGGACAGGGTAAACACCGGGGAGCTGTTTTTT.